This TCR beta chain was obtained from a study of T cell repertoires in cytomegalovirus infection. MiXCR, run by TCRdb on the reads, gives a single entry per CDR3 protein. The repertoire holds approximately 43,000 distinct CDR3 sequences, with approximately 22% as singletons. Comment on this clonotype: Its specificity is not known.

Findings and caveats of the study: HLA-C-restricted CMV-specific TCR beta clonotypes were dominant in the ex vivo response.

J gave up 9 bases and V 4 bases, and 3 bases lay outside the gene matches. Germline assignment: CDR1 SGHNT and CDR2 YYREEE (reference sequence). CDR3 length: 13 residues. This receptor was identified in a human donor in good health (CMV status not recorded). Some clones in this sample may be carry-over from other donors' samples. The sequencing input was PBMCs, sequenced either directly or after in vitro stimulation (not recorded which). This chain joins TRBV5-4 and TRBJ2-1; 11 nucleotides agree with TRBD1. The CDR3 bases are TGTGCCAGCAGCGCCGGACAGGGGGCTGAGCAGTTCTTC. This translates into CASSAGQGAEQFF.